The entry below gives a single T cell receptor beta chain sequence along with its context. Germline-derived CDR1 and CDR2 are LGHDT and YNNKEL (reference sequence). The CDR3 spans 15 residues. Trimming removed 3 bases from V and 3 bases from J, with 15 bases in between. Methods used by the authors: Amplification from reference gene primers served as the basis for estimated nucleated cell counts. The protocol was immunoSEQ multiplex PCR, while the TCRdb copy is restricted to in-frame clones and leaves out a portion. The DNA gave D and trimming, while V, J and clone size come from that table. The table has 200,000 to 250,000 clones, roughly 87% seen once. The data belong to a study of blood T cell repertoires in COVID-19. Background on the study: T cells, B-cell-depleted T cells, or PBMCs supplied cDNA or gDNA.

The cohort comprised adults aged about 18 to 100 years residing in approximately 25 US areas. Categorization into cohorts depended on clinical history that participants reported. The genes are TRBV3-1 (or the pseudogene TRBV3-2) and TRBJ2-7; maybe TRBD1 (5 bases). The TCR originated in a woman aged 25 to 45 with acute COVID-19. Sequencing used PBMCs or T cells enriched from blood (not recorded which). The CDR3 reads CASSHDSRVFYEQYF. CDR3 sequence (DNA): TGTGCCAGCAGCCACGACAGTAGAGTCTTCTACGAGCAGTACTTC.